The entry below gives a single T cell receptor gamma chain sequence along with its context. This clone's antigen is unknown. No base quality values were provided; no much bigger clone lies one nucleotide off. The data derive from a study of intestinal T cells in coeliac disease (dated by TCRdb to the early 2020s). Study-level background: In the TRG cohort, the mean age of coeliac patients was about 15 years compared with 50 to 55 years for controls, so the coeliac patients were much younger than the controls. A second, larger TCR-gamma (TRG) cohort comprised duodenal biopsies from roughly 31 coeliac disease patients and 20 to 25 non-coeliac controls. Duodenal biopsies from some ten coeliac disease patients and some ten non-coeliac controls were included in the TCR-delta (TRD) cohort.

Preparation of the library involved multiplex PCR. Sequencing was carried out with an Ion Torrent PGM. TRG repertoires were amplified from approximately 200 ng of biopsy DNA using the LymphoTrack kit, whose primers carry Illumina adapters. After purification with AMPure XP beads and quantification on a 2100 Bioanalyzer, the TRG amplicons were pooled in equimolar amounts. An Ion PGM instrument was used to sequence the TRG libraries. On the study's bioinformatics: FastX removed reads in which more than 10% of nucleotides fell below the per-patient third-quartile quality score. Reads were aligned with IMGT/HighV-QUEST to assign V, D and J genes, identify CDR3 regions and assess functionality. After the sequences were translated into amino acids, every sequence predicted to be non-functional was thrown out. CDR3s were split into kmers with and without positional annotation, PCA was performed on kmer frequencies, and samples were clustered using all 1023 combinations of PCs 1-10. Classification was validated by leave-one-out cross-validation, in which parameters were re-optimised on the remaining samples each time. Shannon diversity was calculated with the vegan R package from repeated random subsamples, each the size of the lowest read count. TCRdb reanalyzed the public reads with the CATT caller, and identical DNA sequences were merged afterwards. The V and J calls here are based on TCRdb, not the publication. A total of approximately 780 gamma-chain clones appear in this sample, about 51% of them only once. The top ten clones comprise around 11% of the sample.

What the work shows at the level of the full study, not this receptor alone: Of around 54 biopsies, around 51 (approximately 94%) were correctly classified by TRG clustering, which had a reported leave-one-out accuracy of roughly 90%. In training, clustering based on TRD kmers put every one of the 22 biopsies in the right class, and the leave-one-out accuracy was reported as 91%. Coeliac and control groups differed significantly in age, although an age-split analysis did not yield significant classification. FFPE-derived DNA was found to be relatively degraded, and loss of a proportion of TCR sequences in each sample was likely caused by this degradation. It was not possible to tell repeated CDR3 amino acid sequences apart from PCR duplicates.

For each case, genomic DNA was extracted from ten 5-um FFPE scrolls with the QIAamp DNA FFPE tissue kit. To test whether coeliac disease could be classified from the TCR repertoire, the study used duodenal biopsies that were formalin-fixed paraffin-embedded, fully anonymised, and surplus to diagnostic needs. CDR1 GITISATS and CDR2 ISYDGTV were looked up in the germline V gene (reference sequence). The CDR3 measures 13 amino acids from cysteine to phenylalanine. The entry retains the CDR3 DNA only, 39 bases that are in frame from base 1. V is pruned by 12 bases and J by 0 bases, leaving 7 bases of the junction without a gene match.

This clonotype was sampled from a human donor with celiac disease. Sequenced: a duodenal biopsy. The chain uses TRGV9 and TRGJP1. The CDR3 is CALADTTGWFKIF. The nucleotide sequence is TGTGCCCTTGCGGATACCACTGGTTGGTTCAAGATATTT.